Following are 15 T cell receptor beta chains from one sample sequenced in a study of cytomegalovirus exposure and HLA in healthy donors. PCR involved 60 Vbeta and 13 Jbeta primers. Repertoires were generated with immunoSEQ multiplex PCR, while TCRdb's copy carries only in-frame clones and drops some. Among roughly 150,000 clones listed, 70% to 80% were seen once. What was sequenced was PBMCs. The receptor source for this set is a woman between 40 and 55 years old in good health and CMV-seronegative.

The chain recombines TRBV6-1 with TRBJ1-2, with 9 bases lining up with TRBD1. The J segment lost 4 bases and the V segment lost 6 bases, leaving 6 bases of the junction unmatched. This CDR3 comprises 14 residues. Germline CDR1 is MNHNS and CDR2 is SASEGT. DNA of the CDR3: TGTGCCAGCAGCTCCTCGGGACAGGGCTATGGCTACACCTTC. As protein: CASSSSGQGYGYTF.

J is TRBJ2-7 and V is TRBV5-1; the match to TRBD1 covers 9 bases. V shed 1 base and J 7 bases; nucleotides not matched to a gene: 12. The CDR3 is 16 residues long. The germline gives CDR1 SGHRS, CDR2 YFSETQ. CDR3: CASSLNFAGQGGEQYF. In DNA form, the CDR3 reads TGCGCCAGCAGCTTGAATTTTGCGGGACAGGGAGGGGAGCAGTACTTC.

This rearrangement joins TRBV19 to TRBJ2-2; 10 bases match TRBD1. V gave up 7 bases and J gave up 7 bases; unmatched junction bases: 9. This CDR3 spans 15 amino acids. CDR1 LNHDA and CDR2 SQIVND come from the germline V gene (reference sequence). CDR3 residues: CASKRQGARGGELFF. CDR3 sequence (DNA): TGTGCCAGTAAGAGACAGGGGGCGCGAGGCGGGGAGCTGTTTTTT.

The V gene is TRBV10-3, the J gene TRBJ2-5, with 8 bases that match TRBD2. J was trimmed by 5 bases and V by 5 bases; bases with no gene match: 4. CDR3 size: 13 residues. Germline V gene data show CDR1 as ENHRY and CDR2 as SYGVKD. In nucleotides, the CDR3 is TGTGCCATCAGTCAGCGGGAGAGGGAGACCCAGTACTTC. Translated, it gives CAISQRERETQYF.

The chain uses TRBV29-1 and TRBJ2-7; weak D call: TRBD1 (6 bases). Trimming left V 4 bases short and J 5 bases short, with 12 bases between. The length of the CDR3 is 12 residues. CDR1 is SQVTM, CDR2 ANQGSEA, per germline. In DNA, the CDR3 is TGCAGCGTTGTAGGGGGAATAGACGAGCAGTACTTC. Translated: CSVVGGIDEQYF.

This sequence joins TRBV27 and TRBJ1-2; D perhaps matches TRBD1 (6 bases). Germline CDR1 and CDR2: MNHEY and SMNVEV (reference sequence). The CDR3 totals 13 residues. V lost 3 bases to trimming and J lost 6 bases, with 11 bases between them. The CDR3 DNA is TGTGCCAGCAGTTTTTGGCAGGGGCATGGCTACACCTTC. This encodes CASSFWQGHGYTF.

The genes are TRBV25-1 and TRBJ2-7; 13 bases agree with TRBD2. The CDR3 totals 17 residues. Trimming removed 4 bases from V and 1 base from J; junction bases left unmatched: 7. Germline V gene lookup returns CDR1 MGHDK and CDR2 SYGVNS. CDR3 DNA: TGTGCCAGCAGTGCTTTGGGGGGACTAGCGGGGTCCTACGAGCAGTACTTC. This sequence encodes CASSALGGLAGSYEQYF.

J is TRBJ2-5 and V is TRBV7-9, with D perhaps matching TRBD1 (6 bases). Per germline, CDR1 SEHNR and CDR2 FQNEAQ (reference sequence). The length of the CDR3 is 14 residues. V was shortened by 3 bases and J by 1 base, with 9 bases between the two germline ends. The CDR3 nucleotides are TGTGCCAGCAGCTTCCCGGACAGCCAAGAGACCCAGTACTTC. This translates into CASSFPDSQETQYF. Looking up the rest from reference TRBV7-9 and TRBJ2-5 gives the full variable domain: DTGVSQNPRHKITKRGQNVTFRCDPISEHNRLYWYRQTLGQGPEFLTYFQNEAQLEKSRLLSDRFSAERPKGSFSTLEIQRTEQGDSAMYLCASSFPDSQETQYFGPGTRLLVL.

This clone came up once. The chain links TRBV29-1 to TRBJ2-5, with TRBD1 matching over 12 bases. The CDR3 consists of 14 residues. Unmatched junction bases numbered 8, after V lost 8 bases and J lost 4 bases. Germline CDR1 SQVTM, CDR2 ANQGSEA. The CDR3 nucleotides are TGCAGCTCAACCGGGACAGGGGGCGCAGAGACCCAGTACTTC. This sequence encodes CSSTGTGGAETQYF.

This clone has a handful of counts. The V gene is TRBV29-1, the J gene TRBJ2-3; 12 positions match TRBD2. The CDR3 spans 15 residues. Looked up from germline, CDR1 is SQVTM and CDR2 is ANQGSEA. For the CDR3, the DNA is TGCAGTATAAAGGTTGGGACTAGCGGGACAGATACGCAGTATTTT. Protein product: CSIKVGTSGTDTQYF.

The chain joins TRBV5-1 to TRBJ2-7; D perhaps matches TRBD1 (5 bases). Trimming cost V 0 bases and J 4 bases, with 11 bases left between them. Germline CDR1 is SGHRS and CDR2 is YFSETQ. The CDR3 covers 14 residues. For the CDR3, the DNA is TGCGCCAGCAGCTTGGACAGGTCGATGTACGAGCAGTACTTC. Protein: CASSLDRSMYEQYF.

The J gene is TRBJ2-5, the V gene TRBV9; 8 nucleotides line up with TRBD2. Unmatched junction bases numbered 15, after V lost 3 bases and J lost 5 bases. Germline CDR1 SGDLS, CDR2 YYNGEE. This CDR3 region has 17 residues. CDR3 sequence reads: CASSASWGAGGQETQYF. The CDR3 nucleotides are TGTGCCAGCAGCGCCTCCTGGGGGGCGGGAGGCCAGGAGACCCAGTACTTC.

This clone was detected a few times. The CDR3 sequence: CASSLVGTGNTIYF. CDR3 coding DNA: TGTGCCAGCAGCTTGGTCGGGACTGGAAACACCATATATTTT. The genes are TRBV5-4 and TRBJ1-3; D is unresolved. V shed 0 bases and J shed 2 bases, with 6 bases lying between them. Germline CDR1 SGHNT, CDR2 YYREEE (reference sequence). The CDR3 is 14 amino acids.

The chain employs TRBV19 and TRBJ2-7; 9 bases map to TRBD2. The junction had 1 base not matched to a gene; V was cut back by 3 bases and J by 4 bases. This CDR3 has 13 residues. CDR1 LNHDA and CDR2 SQIVND come from the germline V gene (reference sequence). In DNA form, the CDR3 reads TGTGCCAGTAGTATTACTAGCGGGTACGAGCAGTACTTC. Translated: CASSITSGYEQYF.

The chain has TRBV6-1 and TRBJ2-7, with D unresolved. CDR1 and CDR2 (germline): MNHNS, SASEGT. The V end lost 2 bases, the J end lost 3 bases, and 14 bases lay between the germline ends. The CDR3 is made up of 15 amino acids. The CDR3 loop is CASSESFRPFYEQYF. The CDR3 DNA sequence: TGTGCCAGCAGTGAAAGTTTCAGGCCATTCTACGAGCAGTACTTC.